These T cell receptor beta chains were read from a single sample in a study of shared clonotypes between healthy human individuals. The data were produced by immunoSEQ multiplex PCR, yet TCRdb's version contains in-frame clones alone and is incomplete. In the table there are 1.4 million or so clones, approximately 98.5% of which are singletons. Sequencing used naive CD4+ T cells sorted from blood. These receptors all stem from a man aged 30 to 45 in good health. Both conserved end residues are trimmed from each CDR3. The D gene is left open where the match is weak.

TRBJ2-3	TRBD2	TRBV7-2	ASSLASGRNVSQY
TRBJ2-7	TRBD2	TRBV10-2	ASHPHGTSGSSYEQY
TRBJ2-5	TRBD2	TRBV9	ASSGSGSETQY
TRBJ1-5	.	TRBV12-2	ASRLEEGKLRQFYCSNQPQH
TRBJ1-5	.	TRBV18	ASSLGDYSNQPQH
TRBJ1-5	TRBD1	TRBV7-2	ASSSGGAGQPQH
TRBJ2-2	TRBD2	TRBV4-1	ASSRGLAEAWTGELF
TRBJ1-5	.	TRBV2	ASSEEEYQPQH
TRBJ2-2	.	TRBV9	ASSVVSGNTGELF
TRBJ2-7	.	TRBV18	ASSPLQTASYEQY
TRBJ2-7	.	TRBV7-2	ASRRGTSYEQY
TRBJ1-4	.	TRBV29-1	SVRPQENNEKLF
TRBJ2-1	TRBD2	TRBV28	ASSPGLAGGVSSYNEQF
TRBJ2-7	.	TRBV6-1	ASSDYSGYEQY
TRBJ2-1	TRBD2	TRBV5-4	ASSPGGREPNEQF
TRBJ2-3	TRBD2	TRBV2	ASTPGLKVTDTQY
TRBJ2-7	.	TRBV18	ASSPAAGSSYEQY
TRBJ1-5	TRBD1	TRBV19	ASSHTGGQQPQH
TRBJ1-1	.	TRBV28	ASSLVQGLQMNTEAF
TRBJ2-7	TRBD1	TRBV5-4	ASSLGDRGRSYEQY
TRBJ1-1	.	TRBV9	ASSARLGTANTEAF
TRBJ2-1	.	TRBV6-6	ASSYTSGNEQF
TRBJ1-5	.	TRBV18	ASSPPSQGNQPQH
TRBJ2-3	TRBD1	TRBV28	ASSFSPGQGTDTQY
TRBJ1-2	TRBD1	TRBV14	ASSDRKGARVGYT
TRBJ2-1	.	TRBV6-1	ASSEPFGLGYEQF
TRBJ2-7	TRBD1	TRBV7-2	ASSPTGASYEQY
TRBJ2-3	.	TRBV12-5	ASGDSPTDTQY
TRBJ1-2	TRBD1	TRBV9	ASSPQSRDRVHT
TRBJ2-1	TRBD1	TRBV9	ASSPSTQGAANEQF
TRBJ2-1	.	TRBV5-6	ASSYLSGGEDEQF
TRBJ2-1	.	TRBV7-9	ASSGRTWRGSYNEQF